Listed below are T cell receptor beta chains from one sample, sequenced in a study of cytomegalovirus exposure and HLA in healthy donors. TCRdb's table, derived via immunoSEQ multiplex PCR, lists solely in-frame clones and lacks some. In the table there are around 140,000 clones, nearly 90% of which are singletons. Input material: PBMCs. All receptors come from a woman aged 40 to 49 in good health and CMV-seronegative. CDR3s include the opening cysteine and the closing phenylalanine or tryptophan. D genes are given only for firm matches. Clone size is shown for a subset of rows, as once, few, many or a class of expanded clone.

V gene,clone size,D gene,J gene,CDR3 protein,CDR3 DNA
TRBV5-4,.,TRBD2,TRBJ2-7,CASSTRGLAGGYLYEQYF,TGTGCCAGCAGCACACGGGGACTAGCGGGAGGGTACCTCTACGAGCAGTACTTC
TRBV5-1,few,TRBD1,TRBJ1-5,CASSPLTGGGQPQHF,TGCGCCAGCAGCCCGCTGACAGGGGGCGGGCAGCCCCAGCATTTT
TRBV18,few,TRBD1,TRBJ1-5,CASSAGTGSSDQPQHF,TGTGCCAGCTCAGCCGGGACAGGTAGCTCTGATCAGCCCCAGCATTTT
TRBV7-2,.,.,TRBJ2-3,CASSLTPSDTDTQYF,TGTGCCAGCAGCTTAACTCCTAGCGACACAGATACGCAGTATTTT
TRBV27,.,TRBD2,TRBJ2-1,CASSPGTSGSREQFF,TGTGCCAGCAGTCCCGGGACTAGCGGGAGCAGAGAGCAGTTCTTC
TRBV5-4,once,TRBD2,TRBJ2-5,CASSSKAGQETQYF,TGTGCCAGCAGCTCTAAAGCGGGGCAAGAGACCCAGTACTTC
TRBV9,once,TRBD2,TRBJ2-7,CASSPRQIARGDEQYF,TGTGCCAGCAGCCCAAGACAGATAGCCCGGGGGGACGAGCAGTACTTC
TRBV28,once,TRBD1,TRBJ1-5,CASSLTGFNQPQHF,TGTGCCAGCAGTTTGACAGGGTTCAATCAGCCCCAGCATTTT
TRBV6-1,.,TRBD2,TRBJ2-3,CASSVPSGSTDTQYF,TGTGCCAGCAGTGTGCCTAGCGGGAGCACAGATACGCAGTATTTT
TRBV5-1,.,TRBD2,TRBJ2-7,CASSHGASGSSYEQYF,TGCGCCAGCAGCCATGGCGCTAGCGGGAGTTCCTACGAGCAGTACTTC
TRBV5-1,few,TRBD2,TRBJ2-7,CASSLSSGTYEQYF,TGCGCCAGCAGCTTATCTAGCGGGACTTACGAGCAGTACTTC
TRBV30,.,TRBD1,TRBJ2-6,CACDRAGANVLTF,TGTGCCTGCGACAGGGCTGGGGCCAACGTCCTGACTTTC
TRBV10-2,.,TRBD2,TRBJ2-1,CASRWDYRDYNEQFF,TGCGCCAGCAGATGGGACTACCGAGACTACAATGAGCAGTTCTTC
TRBV6-6,.,.,TRBJ1-6,CASSTSDGTGSSPLHF,TGTGCCAGCAGTACGTCAGACGGCACAGGGAGTTCACCCCTCCACTTT
TRBV11-2,few,TRBD2,TRBJ2-7,CASSLTTSGNYEQYF,TGTGCCAGCAGCTTAACAACTAGCGGGAACTACGAGCAGTACTTC
TRBV7-9,.,.,TRBJ2-4,CASSLGEVRAKNIQYF,TGTGCCAGCAGCTTAGGCGAGGTAAGAGCCAAAAACATTCAGTACTTC
TRBV2,few,.,TRBJ1-1,CASRDSPMEAFF,TGTGCCAGCAGGGACAGCCCGATGGAAGCTTTCTTT
TRBV5-1,.,.,TRBJ2-1,CASSWGPLDEQFF,TGCGCCAGCAGCTGGGGCCCCCTCGATGAGCAGTTCTTC
TRBV7-3,.,TRBD2,TRBJ2-1,CASRRTSGSEEQFF,TGTGCCAGCAGACGGACTAGCGGGAGTGAAGAGCAGTTCTTC
TRBV10-3,.,TRBD2,TRBJ2-3,CAISEFSGTSATDTQYF,TGTGCCATCAGTGAGTTTTCCGGGACTAGCGCCACAGATACGCAGTATTTT
TRBV19,.,.,TRBJ1-3,CASSFPGSVGNTIYF,TGTGCCAGTAGTTTTCCAGGTTCAGTTGGAAACACCATATATTTT
TRBV28,.,TRBD1,TRBJ1-1,CASSLWTGGPIEAFF,TGTGCCAGCAGTTTATGGACAGGGGGTCCAATCGAAGCTTTCTTT
TRBV27,.,TRBD1,TRBJ1-3,CASSYWPTGERNTIYF,TGTGCCAGCAGTTACTGGCCTACAGGGGAGAGGAACACCATATATTTT
TRBV6-5,.,.,TRBJ1-5,CASSYSGQLNQPQHF,TGTGCCAGCAGTTACTCGGGGCAGCTCAATCAGCCCCAGCATTTT
TRBV21-1,.,.,TRBJ2-2,CASTPGGSEDTGELFF,TGTGCCAGCACCCCCGGAGGGTCTGAAGACACCGGGGAGCTGTTTTTT
TRBV30,.,.,TRBJ2-3,CAWSVQADTQYF,TGTGCCTGGAGTGTACAGGCGGATACGCAGTATTTT
TRBV2,.,TRBD2,TRBJ2-7,CASSEALSGTYEQYF,TGTGCCAGCAGTGAAGCGCTTAGCGGGACCTACGAGCAGTACTTC
TRBV6-5,.,.,TRBJ1-6,CASSPSQGFNSPLHF,TGTGCCAGCAGCCCCTCACAGGGATTCAATTCACCCCTCCACTTT
TRBV5-1,.,TRBD1,TRBJ2-7,CASSYTTGQGAYEQYF,TGCGCCAGCAGCTACACCACGGGACAGGGGGCTTACGAGCAGTACTTC